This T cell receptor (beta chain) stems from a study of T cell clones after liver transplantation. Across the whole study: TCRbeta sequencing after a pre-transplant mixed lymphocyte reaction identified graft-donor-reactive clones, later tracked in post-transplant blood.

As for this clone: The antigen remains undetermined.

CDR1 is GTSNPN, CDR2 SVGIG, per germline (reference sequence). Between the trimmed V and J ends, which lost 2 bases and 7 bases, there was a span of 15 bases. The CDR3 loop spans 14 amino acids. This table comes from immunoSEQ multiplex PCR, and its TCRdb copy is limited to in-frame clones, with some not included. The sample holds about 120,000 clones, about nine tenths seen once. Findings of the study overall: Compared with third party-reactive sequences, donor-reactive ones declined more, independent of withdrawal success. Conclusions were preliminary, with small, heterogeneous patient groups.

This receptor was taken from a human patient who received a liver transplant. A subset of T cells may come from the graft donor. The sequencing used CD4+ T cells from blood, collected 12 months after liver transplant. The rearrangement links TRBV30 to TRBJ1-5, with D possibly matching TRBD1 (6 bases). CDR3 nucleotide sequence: TGTGCCTGGAGTCAGGGGCAGGGGTTCCAGCCCCAGCATTTT. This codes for CAWSQGQGFQPQHF. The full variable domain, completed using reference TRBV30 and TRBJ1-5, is SQTIHQWPATLVQPVGSPLSLECTVEGTSNPNLYWYRQAAGRGLQLLFYSVGIGQISSEVPQNLSASRPQDRQFILSSKKLLLSDSGFYLCAWSQGQGFQPQHFGDGTRLSIL.